This T cell receptor beta chain was found in a study of T-cell reconstitution after alpha-beta-depleted transplantation in children (dated by TCRdb to about 2016). Looking at the study overall: Using TCR repertoire profiling, the study quantitatively followed how T-cell immune reconstitution unfolded in children after TCRalphabeta/CD19-depleted allogeneic hematopoietic cell transplantation. Broader findings and caveats from the paper: About two months after transplant, the apparently early recovery of alphabetaT-cell counts reportedly depended on just several hundred clones that had expanded rapidly and came from non-depleted graft cells. Over the following months the frequencies of hyperexpanded clones went down, and after one year T-cell counts and TCRbeta diversity were mostly credited to newly produced T cells. In some patients, the high TCRbeta diversity seen at day 60 was put down to recipient T cells and intrathymic progenitors that had survived conditioning.

Ends trimmed: V by 2 bases, J by 7 bases; bases unmatched to a gene: 5. Looking up the germline V gene yields CDR1 SGHTA and CDR2 FQGNSA. The CDR3 has 15 amino acids, counting the end cysteine and phenylalanine. Here the CDR3 DNA is all that survives: 45 bases in frame from base 1. The method was PCR. The instrument given in TCRdb is Illumina HiSeq 2500. TCR libraries were prepared with molecular barcoding, using unique molecular identifiers to normalize TCRbeta repertoire quantification. In-frame beta chains were kept once TCRdb had trimmed the public reads at Q25 with fastp and called clones with MiXCR. Rows are combined by CDR3 protein, so each entry shows the most common genes and DNA. For this sample the table gives approximately 520,000 distinct CDR3 sequences, of which about an eighth were detected only once. The ten biggest clones cover 14% of the sample. Regarding this clonotype: Its antigen remains unidentified. No much larger clone exists at a distance of one base, and base qualities are not known.

Per the publication, the treatment or condition label means: allogeneic hematopoietic cell transplantation with graft depleted of TCRalphabeta T cells and CD19 B cells. The children who served as transplant recipients had been given grafts of TCRalphabeta/CD19-depleted allogeneic hematopoietic cells. The rearrangement combines TRBV7-2 with TRBJ2-1; TRBD2 lines up with 10 middle nucleotides. The starting material was PBMCs, mostly from graft donor cells, obtained 180 days after TCRalphabeta/CD19-depleted stem cell transplant. This receptor was taken from a female patient aged 2-15 years who had a stem cell transplant for aplastic anemia, so the T cells may come from the graft donor. The sequenced DNA: TGTGCCAGCAGCTTAAGGACTAGCGGCGGAAATGAGCAGTTCTTC. Its protein reads: CASSLRTSGGNEQFF.